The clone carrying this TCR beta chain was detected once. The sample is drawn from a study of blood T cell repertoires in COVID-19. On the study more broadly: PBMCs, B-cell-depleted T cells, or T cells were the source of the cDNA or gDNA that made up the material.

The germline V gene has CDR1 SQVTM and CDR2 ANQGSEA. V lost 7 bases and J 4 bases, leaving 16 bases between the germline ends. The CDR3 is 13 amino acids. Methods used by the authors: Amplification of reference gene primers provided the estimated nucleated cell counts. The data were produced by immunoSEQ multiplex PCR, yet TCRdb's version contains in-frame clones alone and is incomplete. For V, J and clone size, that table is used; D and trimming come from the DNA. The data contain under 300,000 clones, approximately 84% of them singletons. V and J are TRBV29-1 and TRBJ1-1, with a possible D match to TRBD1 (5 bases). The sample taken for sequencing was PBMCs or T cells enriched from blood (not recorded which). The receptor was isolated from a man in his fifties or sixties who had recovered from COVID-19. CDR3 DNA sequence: TGCAGCGCATACCGATGGGGGGGCACTGAAGCTTTCTTT. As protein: CSAYRWGGTEAFF.